The source of this TCR beta chain is a study of sequential checkpoint blockade in melanoma. The table came from immunoSEQ multiplex PCR; TCRdb's copy has only in-frame clones and leaves some out. The data hold fewer than 5,500 clones, with more than 15% observed a single time. Regarding treatment: randomized to nivolumab then ipilimumab (arm A) or the reverse (arm B). Trimming pared 4 bases from V and 7 bases from J, leaving 10 bases between. The CDR3 has 12 residues. Germline lookup yields CDR1 MGHDK and CDR2 SYGVNS. The chain is built from TRBV25-1 and TRBJ1-2, with D maybe TRBD1 (6 bases). The clonotype was recovered from a human donor with melanoma. This material consisted of tumor tissue (inferred from file names), taken from a patient given nivolumab and ipilimumab in sequence. CDR3 loop: CASSVPGVGYTF. DNA of the CDR3: TGTGCCAGCAGTGTCCCAGGGGTTGGCTACACCTTC.